The following is a TCR beta chain sequence with its context. Germline V gene lookup returns CDR1 SNHLY and CDR2 FYNNEI. CDR3 length: 16 amino acids. The V and J ends lost 2 bases and 0 bases, in that order; junction bases with no gene match: 5. This sample was included in a study of blood T cell repertoires in COVID-19. Whole-study context: Material from acute and convalescent COVID-19 was sourced from the United States, Italy and Spain.

How the authors handled the data: Amplification of reference gene primers was used by the study to estimate nucleated cell counts. Sequencing was performed with immunoSEQ multiplex PCR; in TCRdb, only in-frame clones are kept and a portion is missing. V and J calls plus clone size are reproduced from that table; the DNA served to infer D and trimming. This sample carries about 87,000 clones, more than 75% of them seen once, and the ten largest clones take around 5.3%. The TCR was taken from a man in his forties with acute or convalescent COVID-19. Specimen: peripheral blood. The J gene is TRBJ2-3, the V gene TRBV2, with 7 nucleotides matching TRBD1. Here the CDR3 reads CASSERDSPSTDTQYF. The DNA for the CDR3 is TGTGCCAGCAGTGAACGGGACAGTCCTAGCACAGATACGCAGTATTTT.